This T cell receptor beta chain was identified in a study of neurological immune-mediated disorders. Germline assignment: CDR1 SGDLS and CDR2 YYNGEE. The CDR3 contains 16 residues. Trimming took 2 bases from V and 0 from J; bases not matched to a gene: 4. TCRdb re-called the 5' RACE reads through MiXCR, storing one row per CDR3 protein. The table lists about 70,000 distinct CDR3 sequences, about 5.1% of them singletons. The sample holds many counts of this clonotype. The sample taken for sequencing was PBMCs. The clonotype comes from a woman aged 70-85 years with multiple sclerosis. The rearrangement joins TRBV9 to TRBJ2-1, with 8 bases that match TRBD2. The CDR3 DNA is TGTGCCAGCAGCGTGCGGGGGGACCGCTCCTACAATGAGCAGTTCTTC. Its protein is CASSVRGDRSYNEQFF.